This entry lists 20 T cell receptor beta chains sequenced from one sample in a study of somatic mutations in cytotoxic T cells in rheumatoid arthritis. Some clones are missing from TCRdb's copy, which holds only in-frame ones; the method was immunoSEQ multiplex PCR. Of about 29,000 clones listed, around 87% are singletons. Material for sequencing was CD8+ T cells sorted from blood. Receptors originate from an adult with rheumatoid arthritis.

This chain uses TRBV27 with TRBJ2-7; D is ambiguous. Germline V CDR1 and CDR2: MNHEY, SMNVEV (reference sequence). V gave up 0 bases and J gave up 2 bases, with 8 bases separating them. The CDR3 runs 14 residues. CDR3: CASSLSGIAYEQYF. The CDR3 DNA reads as TGTGCCAGCAGTTTATCAGGAATTGCCTACGAGCAGTACTTC.

This chain connects TRBV7-8 to TRBJ1-1; D call uncertain. V was shortened by 5 bases and J by 5 bases, with 18 bases between the two germline ends. The CDR3 loop spans 15 amino acids. Germline assignment: CDR1 SGHVS and CDR2 FQNEAQ. The CDR3 sequence is CASSPEGNLPTEAFF. CDR3 DNA sequence: TGTGCCAGCAGCCCAGAAGGGAACCTTCCAACTGAAGCTTTCTTT.

The J gene is TRBJ2-2, the V gene TRBV9; 8 bases map to TRBD1. V shed 3 bases, J shed 0 bases, and the junction held 4 bases outside the gene matches. CDR1 is SGDLS and CDR2 is YYNGEE in the germline V gene. There are 16 residues in the CDR3. CDR3 amino acids: CASSGTGGANTGELFF. The CDR3 nucleotides are TGTGCCAGCAGCGGCACAGGGGGTGCGAACACCGGGGAGCTGTTTTTT.

This chain links TRBV7-3 with TRBJ2-3, with 7 bases lining up with TRBD2. The CDR3 runs 12 residues. Germline loops: CDR1 SGHTA, CDR2 FQGTGA. After removal of 4 bases from V and 5 bases from J, the junction contained 0 bases not matched to a gene. The CDR3 nucleotides are TGTGCCAGCAGCTGGGGGGGAGATACGCAGTATTTT. Its translation: CASSWGGDTQYF.

The J gene is TRBJ2-1, the V gene TRBV9; D remains ambiguous. Germline V gene sequence: CDR1 SGDLS, CDR2 YYNGEE. This CDR3 comprises 11 residues. V lost 0 bases and J lost 10, with 5 bases in between. CDR3 in DNA: TGTGCCAGCAGCGTAGGGGCAGAGCAGTTCTTC. This sequence encodes CASSVGAEQFF.

Of note for this clone: The junction departs from germline at one end; a sequencing error may be responsible. The rearrangement uses TRBV7-8 and TRBJ1-4; D is perhaps TRBD1 (5 bases). Germline lookup yields CDR1 SGHVS and CDR2 FQNEAQ. This CDR3 is built from 16 residues. The CDR3 sequence: CASSLAWGPTNEKLFF. The CDR3 DNA reads as TGTGCCAGCAGCCTAGCATGGGGCCCAACTAATGAAAAACTGTTTTTT.

This clone was seen a single time. This sequence joins TRBV4-1 and TRBJ2-7; 7 positions match TRBD2. V trimming: 0 bases; J trimming: 6 bases; junction bases outside the gene matches: 14. Germline assignment: CDR1 MGHRA and CDR2 YSYEKL. This CDR3 has 17 residues. CDR3 loop: CASSQDPMGGSSGEQYF. Here the CDR3 DNA reads TGCGCCAGCAGCCAAGATCCCATGGGCGGGAGTTCGGGCGAGCAGTACTTC.

The rearrangement joins TRBV29-1 to TRBJ2-2; D remains ambiguous. The ends were cut back, 1 base at V and 1 base at J, with 1 base in the middle. Germline V gives CDR1 SQVTM, CDR2 ANQGSEA. The CDR3 has 12 residues. For the CDR3, the DNA is TGCAGCGTTGAAGGGAACACCGGGGAGCTGTTTTTT. It translates to CSVEGNTGELFF.

V gene TRBV5-5 combines with J gene TRBJ1-1; D is uncertain. Germline CDR1 SGHKS, CDR2 YYEKEE (reference sequence). Trimming took 1 base from V and 6 from J, leaving 10 bases between them. The CDR3 contains 13 residues. The CDR3: CASSLWLDPEAFF. The CDR3 nucleotides read TGTGCCAGCAGCTTGTGGTTAGACCCTGAAGCTTTCTTT.

V gene TRBV6-4 combines with J gene TRBJ2-5; 7 bases are a match to TRBD1. The CDR3 runs to 17 residues. J gave up 1 base and V 6 bases, and 14 bases lay outside the gene matches. Germline V gene data show CDR1 as MRHNA and CDR2 as SNTAGT. The CDR3 protein is CASRGTMKGARQETQYF. CDR3 coding DNA: TGTGCCAGCAGAGGTACCATGAAGGGGGCCCGCCAAGAGACCCAGTACTTC.

The gene calls are TRBV7-2 and TRBJ1-6, with unresolved D. The CDR3 is 17 residues long. Germline assignment: CDR1 SGHTA and CDR2 FQGNSA. Trimming left V 2 bases short and J 0 bases short, with 11 bases between. In nucleotides, the CDR3 is TGTGCCAGCAGCTTATCCGGGAAGCGCTCCTATAATTCACCCCTCCACTTT. It yields the protein CASSLSGKRSYNSPLHF.

The rearrangement joins TRBV6-5 to TRBJ1-4; perhaps TRBD1 as D (6 bases). This CDR3 region has 15 residues. The germline V and J ends were trimmed by 0 bases and 8 bases, with 13 bases remaining between them. The germline V gene has CDR1 MNHEY and CDR2 SVGAGI. The CDR3 loop is CASSYSSGGLEKLFF. The CDR3 DNA reads TGTGCCAGCAGTTACTCGAGCGGGGGGCTAGAAAAACTGTTTTTT.

J is TRBJ2-1 and V is TRBV6-6; 11 bases are shared with TRBD2. In germline, CDR1 is MNHNY, CDR2 SVGAGI (reference sequence). CDR3 length: 15 residues. The V segment lost 5 bases and the J segment 10 bases; nucleotides outside the gene matches: 10. CDR3 region: CASSTTSGGGQEQFF. The DNA of the CDR3 is TGTGCCAGCAGTACAACTAGCGGGGGAGGACAGGAGCAGTTCTTC.

The CDR3 nucleotides are TGCGCCAGCAGCCAAGATAGAGCCGGGGACACAGATACGCAGTATTTT. This gives the protein CASSQDRAGDTDTQYF. The V and J genes are TRBV4-1 and TRBJ2-3; maybe TRBD2 (5 bases). CDR3 length: 16 amino acids. Trimming removed 0 bases at V and 2 bases at J, with 12 bases between. Germline-derived CDR1 and CDR2 are MGHRA and YSYEKL.

The rearrangement links TRBV19 to TRBJ1-2; TRBD1 agrees at 10 bases. CDR1 LNHDA and CDR2 SQIVND come from the germline V gene (reference sequence). The CDR3 contains 15 residues. V trimming: 5 bases; J trimming: 5 bases; junction bases outside the gene matches: 8. CDR3 DNA sequence: TGTGCCAGTAGTGTACTCGGGACAGGGGAATATGGCTACACCTTC. Protein: CASSVLGTGEYGYTF.

This clone turned up a few times. The chain links TRBV5-6 to TRBJ2-7, with 7 bases aligning to TRBD1. CDR3 length: 14 residues. Trimming removed 3 bases from V and 4 bases from J; junction bases left unmatched: 7. CDR1 is SGHDT, CDR2 YYEEEE, per germline. The chain's CDR3 is CASSSRQGGYEQYF. The CDR3 DNA is TGTGCCAGCAGCTCTCGACAGGGCGGGTACGAGCAGTACTTC.

The V call is TRBV5-1, the J call TRBJ2-7; either TRBD1 or TRBD2 may fit D (5 bases each). The ends were cut back, 5 bases at V and 0 bases at J, with 15 bases in the middle. The CDR3 covers 15 residues. CDR1 is SGHRS, CDR2 YFSETQ, per germline. Written as DNA, the CDR3 is TGCGCCAGCAGATTCCGGGACGGGAACTCCTACGAGCAGTACTTC. Translating gives CASRFRDGNSYEQYF.

This clone was seen only a few times. The rearrangement joins TRBV5-1 to TRBJ1-1, with a possible D match to TRBD1 (6 bases). Germline assignment: CDR1 SGHRS and CDR2 YFSETQ. This CDR3 has 15 residues. V was trimmed by 0 bases and J by 0 bases, leaving 9 bases between them. For the CDR3, the DNA is TGCGCCAGCAGCTTGGGGGACAACATGAACACTGAAGCTTTCTTT. Translating it yields CASSLGDNMNTEAFF. Supplemented by reference TRBV5-1 and TRBJ1-1, the full variable domain reads KAGVTQTPRYLIKTRGQQVTLSCSPISGHRSVSWYQQTPGQGLQFLFEYFSETQRNKGNFPGRFSGRQFSNSRSEMNVSTLELGDSALYLCASSLGDNMNTEAFFGQGTRLTVV.

This chain uses TRBV5-6 with TRBJ2-1; a weak D match, TRBD1 (6 bases). V lost 0 bases and J lost 7, with 11 bases in between. CDR1 and CDR2 (germline): SGHDT, YYEEEE. The CDR3 covers 14 residues. CDR3: CASSLGRGTNEQFF. Written as DNA, the CDR3 is TGTGCCAGCAGCTTGGGCAGGGGAACAAATGAGCAGTTCTTC.

V usage is TRBV11-3 and J usage is TRBJ2-3; 8 bases align to TRBD1. Germline-derived CDR1 and CDR2 are SGHNT and YENEEA. J was trimmed by 1 base and V by 3 bases; bases with no gene match: 6. The CDR3 totals 16 residues. DNA for the CDR3: TGTGCCAGCAGCTTGGGACAGGCCTTTGGCACAGATACGCAGTATTTT. Translated, it gives CASSLGQAFGTDTQYF.